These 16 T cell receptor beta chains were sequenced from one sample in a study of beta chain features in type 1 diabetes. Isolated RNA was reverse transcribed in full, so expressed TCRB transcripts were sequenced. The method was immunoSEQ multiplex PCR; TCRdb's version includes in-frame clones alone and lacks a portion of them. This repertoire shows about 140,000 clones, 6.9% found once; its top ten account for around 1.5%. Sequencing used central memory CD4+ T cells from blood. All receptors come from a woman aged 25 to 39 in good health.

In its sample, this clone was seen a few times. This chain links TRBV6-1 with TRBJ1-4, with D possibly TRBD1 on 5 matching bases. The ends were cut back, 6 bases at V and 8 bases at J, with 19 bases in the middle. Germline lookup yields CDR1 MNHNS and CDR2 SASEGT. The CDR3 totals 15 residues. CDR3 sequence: CASREPAGREEKLFF. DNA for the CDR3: TGTGCCAGCAGGGAGCCCGCAGGGCGGGAAGAAAAACTGTTTTTT.

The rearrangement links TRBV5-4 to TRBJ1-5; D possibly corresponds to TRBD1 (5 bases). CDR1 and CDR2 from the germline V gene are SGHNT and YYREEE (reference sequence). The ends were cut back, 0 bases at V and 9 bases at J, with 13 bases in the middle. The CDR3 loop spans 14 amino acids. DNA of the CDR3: TGTGCCAGCAGCTTGGATGGGGCGGGAAGGCCCCAGCATTTT. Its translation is CASSLDGAGRPQHF.

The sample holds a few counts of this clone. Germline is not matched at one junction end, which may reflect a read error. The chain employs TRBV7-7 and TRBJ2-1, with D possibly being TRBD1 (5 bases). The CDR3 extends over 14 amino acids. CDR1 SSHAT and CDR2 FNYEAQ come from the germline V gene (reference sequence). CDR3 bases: TGTGCTAGCAGCCCCGGACACGGTTTCAATGAGCAGTTCTTC. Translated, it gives CASSPGHGFNEQFF.

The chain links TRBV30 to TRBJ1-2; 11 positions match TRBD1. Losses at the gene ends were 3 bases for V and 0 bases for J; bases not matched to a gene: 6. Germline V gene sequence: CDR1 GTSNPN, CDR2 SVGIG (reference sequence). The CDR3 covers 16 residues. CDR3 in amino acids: CAWSRDRGTSNYGYTF. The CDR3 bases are TGTGCCTGGAGCCGGGACAGGGGGACCTCTAACTATGGCTACACCTTC.

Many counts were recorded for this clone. CDR3 bases: TGTGCCAGCTCAGACACGGGGAACCAAGAGACCCAGTACTTC. It is translated as CASSDTGNQETQYF. This chain links TRBV18 with TRBJ2-5; D might be TRBD2 (5 bases). CDR1 and CDR2 from the germline V gene are KGHSH and LQKENI. Trimming removed 5 bases at V and 0 bases at J, with 10 bases between. The CDR3 spans 14 residues.

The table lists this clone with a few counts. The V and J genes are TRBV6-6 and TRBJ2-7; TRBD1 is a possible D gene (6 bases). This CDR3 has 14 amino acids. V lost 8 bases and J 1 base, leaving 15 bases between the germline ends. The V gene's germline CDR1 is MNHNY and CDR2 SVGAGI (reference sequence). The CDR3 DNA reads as TGTGCCAGCGGAGAGCCGGGACAATCCTACGAGCAGTACTTC. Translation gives CASGEPGQSYEQYF.

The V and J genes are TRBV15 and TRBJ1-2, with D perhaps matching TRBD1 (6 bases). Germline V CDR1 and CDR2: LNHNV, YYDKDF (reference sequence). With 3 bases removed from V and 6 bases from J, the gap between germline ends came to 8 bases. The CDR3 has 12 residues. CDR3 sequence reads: CATSRDSHGYTF. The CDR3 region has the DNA TGTGCCACCAGCAGGGACAGTCATGGCTACACCTTC.

In DNA, the CDR3 is TGTGCCAGCAGCTTAACAGGGGTCTCCGAGCAGTACTTC. Protein: CASSLTGVSEQYF. The chain couples TRBV7-9 to TRBJ2-7; 7 nucleotides match TRBD1. V lost 2 bases and J lost 6; bases outside the gene matches: 4. Germline CDR1 and CDR2: SEHNR and FQNEAQ (reference sequence). The CDR3 runs 13 residues.

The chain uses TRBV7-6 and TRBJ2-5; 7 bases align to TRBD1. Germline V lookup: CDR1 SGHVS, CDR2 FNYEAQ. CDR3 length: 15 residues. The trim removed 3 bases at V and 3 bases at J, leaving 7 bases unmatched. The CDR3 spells CASSFTWDSKETQYF. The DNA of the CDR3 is TGTGCCAGCAGCTTCACTTGGGACAGCAAAGAGACCCAGTACTTC.

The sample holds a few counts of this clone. The DNA of the CDR3 is TGTGCCACCAGCAGAGATAGTTACAGGACCCTCGCACAGGATACGCAGTATTTT. It codes for CATSRDSYRTLAQDTQYF. This chain connects TRBV15 to TRBJ2-3, with a weak D call TRBD1 (5 bases). Germline V lookup: CDR1 LNHNV, CDR2 YYDKDF (reference sequence). Trimming cost V 0 bases and J 6 bases, with 22 bases left between them. CDR3 size: 18 residues. The full variable domain, its missing parts supplied by reference TRBV15 and TRBJ2-3, is DAMVIQNPRYQVTQFGKPVTLSCSQTLNHNVMYWYQQKSSQAPKLLFHYYDKDFNNEADTPDNFQSRRPNTSFCFLDIRSPGLGDTAMYLCATSRDSYRTLAQDTQYFGPGTRLTVL.

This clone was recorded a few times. The CDR3 spells CASSELSLGAGDNQPQHF. CDR3 in DNA: TGTGCCAGCAGTGAATTATCCTTGGGGGCAGGTGATAATCAGCCCCAGCATTTT. The V call is TRBV6-1, the J call TRBJ1-5; D might be TRBD1 (6 bases). The CDR3 runs 18 residues. CDR1 MNHNS and CDR2 SASEGT come from the germline V gene. Trimming took off 2 bases at V and 4 bases at J, with 21 bases between the two ends.

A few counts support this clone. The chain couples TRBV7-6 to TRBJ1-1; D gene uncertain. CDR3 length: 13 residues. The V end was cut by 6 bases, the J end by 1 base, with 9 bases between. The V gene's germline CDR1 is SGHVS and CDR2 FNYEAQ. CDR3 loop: CASRQTENTEAFF. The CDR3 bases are TGTGCCAGCAGGCAAACAGAGAACACTGAAGCTTTCTTT.

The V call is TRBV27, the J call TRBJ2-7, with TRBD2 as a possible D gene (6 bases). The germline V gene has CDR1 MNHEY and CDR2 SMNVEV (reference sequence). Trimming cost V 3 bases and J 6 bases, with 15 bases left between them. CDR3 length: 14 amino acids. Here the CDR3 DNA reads TGTGCCAGCAGTTTTGGGGGGAGGAGTGGCGAGCAGTACTTC. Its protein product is CASSFGGRSGEQYF.

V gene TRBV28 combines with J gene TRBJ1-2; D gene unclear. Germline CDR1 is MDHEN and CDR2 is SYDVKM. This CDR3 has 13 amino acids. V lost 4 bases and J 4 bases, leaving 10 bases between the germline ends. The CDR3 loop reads CASSSFLSYGYTF. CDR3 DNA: TGTGCCAGCAGTTCCTTCCTCTCCTATGGCTACACCTTC.

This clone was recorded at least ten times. The CDR3 sequence: CASSQEGREYTF. As DNA, the CDR3 is TGTGCCAGCAGCCAAGAGGGCAGGGAATACACCTTC. V and J are TRBV4-2 and TRBJ1-2, with D maybe TRBD1 (5 bases). This CDR3 contains 12 residues. Trimming shortened V by 0 bases and J by 11 bases, and 10 bases separated the two germline ends. CDR1 is LGHNA and CDR2 is YNFKEQ in the germline V gene.

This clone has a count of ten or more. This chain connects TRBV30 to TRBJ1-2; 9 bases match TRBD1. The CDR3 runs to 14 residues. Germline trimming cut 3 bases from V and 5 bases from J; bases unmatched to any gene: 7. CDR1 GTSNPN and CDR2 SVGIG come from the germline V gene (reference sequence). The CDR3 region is CAWSLDRGGYGYTF. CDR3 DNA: TGTGCCTGGAGCCTGGACAGGGGAGGGTATGGCTACACCTTC. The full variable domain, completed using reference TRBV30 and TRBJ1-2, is SQTIHQWPATLVQPVGSPLSLECTVEGTSNPNLYWYRQAAGRGLQLLFYSVGIGQISSEVPQNLSASRPQDRQFILSSKKLLLSDSGFYLCAWSLDRGGYGYTFGSGTRLTVV.